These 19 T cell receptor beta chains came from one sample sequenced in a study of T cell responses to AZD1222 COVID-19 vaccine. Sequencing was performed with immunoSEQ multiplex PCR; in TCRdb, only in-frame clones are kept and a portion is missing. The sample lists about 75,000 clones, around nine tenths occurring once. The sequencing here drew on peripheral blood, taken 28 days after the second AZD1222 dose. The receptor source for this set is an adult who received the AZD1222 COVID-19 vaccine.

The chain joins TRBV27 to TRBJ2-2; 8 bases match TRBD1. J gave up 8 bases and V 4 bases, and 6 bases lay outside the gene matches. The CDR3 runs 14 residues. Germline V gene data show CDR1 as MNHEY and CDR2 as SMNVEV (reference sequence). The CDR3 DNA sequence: TGTGCCAGCAGTTACAGGACAGGGTTGGGGGAGCTGTTTTTT. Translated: CASSYRTGLGELFF.

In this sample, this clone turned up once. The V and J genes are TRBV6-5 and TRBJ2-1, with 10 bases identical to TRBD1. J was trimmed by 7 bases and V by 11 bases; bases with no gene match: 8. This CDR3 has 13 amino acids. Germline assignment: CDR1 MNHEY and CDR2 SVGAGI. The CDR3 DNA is TGTGCCTGCGAAGGGACAGGGGTTAATGAGCAGTTCTTC. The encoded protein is CACEGTGVNEQFF.

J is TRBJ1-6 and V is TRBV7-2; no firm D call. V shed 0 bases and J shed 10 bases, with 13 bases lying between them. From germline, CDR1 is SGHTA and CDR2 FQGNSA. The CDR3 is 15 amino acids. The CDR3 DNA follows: TGTGCCAGCAGCTTAGCGGTAGGGTTTGACTCACCCCTCCACTTT. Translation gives CASSLAVGFDSPLHF.

The CDR3 coding sequence is TGTGCCAGCAGCCCCATCTGGACAGGATCGGGGAACAATGAGCAGTTCTTC. Translation: CASSPIWTGSGNNEQFF. The V call is TRBV5-4, the J call TRBJ2-1; 7 nucleotides match TRBD1. V shed 4 bases, J shed 5 bases, and the junction held 15 bases outside the gene matches. CDR1 is SGHNT, CDR2 YYREEE, per germline (reference sequence). CDR3 length: 17 amino acids.

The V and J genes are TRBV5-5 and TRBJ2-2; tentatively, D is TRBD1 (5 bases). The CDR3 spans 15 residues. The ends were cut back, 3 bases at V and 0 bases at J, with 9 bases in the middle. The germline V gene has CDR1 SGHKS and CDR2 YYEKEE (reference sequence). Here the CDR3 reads CASSSRDTNTGELFF. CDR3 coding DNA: TGTGCCAGCAGCTCCAGGGATACGAACACCGGGGAGCTGTTTTTT.

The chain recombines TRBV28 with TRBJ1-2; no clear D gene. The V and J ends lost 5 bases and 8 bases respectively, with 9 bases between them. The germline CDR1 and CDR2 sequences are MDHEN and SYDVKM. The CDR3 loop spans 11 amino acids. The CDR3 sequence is CASSAVGGYTF. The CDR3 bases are TGTGCCAGCAGTGCAGTAGGCGGCTACACCTTC.

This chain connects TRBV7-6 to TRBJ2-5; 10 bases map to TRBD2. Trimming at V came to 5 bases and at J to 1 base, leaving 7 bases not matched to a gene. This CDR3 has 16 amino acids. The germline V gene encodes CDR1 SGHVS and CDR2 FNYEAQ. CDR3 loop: CASSQLSGGAQETQYF. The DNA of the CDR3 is TGTGCCAGCAGCCAGCTCAGCGGGGGGGCCCAAGAGACCCAGTACTTC.

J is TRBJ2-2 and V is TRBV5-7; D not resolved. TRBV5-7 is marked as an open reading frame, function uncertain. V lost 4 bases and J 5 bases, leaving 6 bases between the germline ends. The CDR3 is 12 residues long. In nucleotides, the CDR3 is TGTGCCAGCAGCACCCGTACCGGGGAGCTGTTTTTT. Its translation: CASSTRTGELFF.

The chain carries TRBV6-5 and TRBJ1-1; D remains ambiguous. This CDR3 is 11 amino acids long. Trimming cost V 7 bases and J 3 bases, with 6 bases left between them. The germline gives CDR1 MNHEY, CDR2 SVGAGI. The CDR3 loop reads CASTGDTEAFF. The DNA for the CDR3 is TGTGCCAGCACCGGGGACACTGAAGCTTTCTTT.

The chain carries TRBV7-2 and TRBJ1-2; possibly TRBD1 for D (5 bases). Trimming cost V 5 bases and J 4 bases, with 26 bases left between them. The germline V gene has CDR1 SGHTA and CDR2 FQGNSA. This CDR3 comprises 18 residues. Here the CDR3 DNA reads TGTGCCAGCAGCCCTCCGGGCCAAGGGACCGGGTTGGGCTATGGCTACACCTTC. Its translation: CASSPPGQGTGLGYGYTF.

The CDR3 sequence is CASSPASVDNEQFF. The CDR3 bases are TGCGCCAGCAGTCCGGCTAGCGTAGACAATGAGCAGTTCTTC. The chain has TRBV10-1 and TRBJ2-1, with D possibly being TRBD2 (6 bases). There are 14 residues in the CDR3. Germline lookup yields CDR1 WNHNN and CDR2 SYGVQD (reference sequence). V lost 5 bases to trimming and J lost 5 bases, with 13 bases between them.

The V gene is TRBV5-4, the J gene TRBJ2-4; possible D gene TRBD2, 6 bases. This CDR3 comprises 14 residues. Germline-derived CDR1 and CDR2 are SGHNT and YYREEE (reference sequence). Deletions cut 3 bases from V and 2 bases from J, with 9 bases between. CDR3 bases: TGTGCCAGCAGCTGGCGGGGAACCAAAAACATTCAGTACTTC. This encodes CASSWRGTKNIQYF.

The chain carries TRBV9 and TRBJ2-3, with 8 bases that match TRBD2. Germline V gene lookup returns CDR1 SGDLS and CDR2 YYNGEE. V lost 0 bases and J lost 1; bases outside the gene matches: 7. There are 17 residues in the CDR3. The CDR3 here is CASSVGLRGGGTDTQYF. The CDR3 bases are TGTGCCAGCAGCGTAGGTCTTCGGGGGGGAGGCACAGATACGCAGTATTTT.

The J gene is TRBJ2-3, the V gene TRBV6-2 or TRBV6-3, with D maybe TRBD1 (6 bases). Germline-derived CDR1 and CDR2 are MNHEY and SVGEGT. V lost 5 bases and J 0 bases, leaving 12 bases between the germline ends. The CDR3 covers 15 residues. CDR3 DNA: TGTGCCAGCAGTGTTCGGGGACAAAGCACAGATACGCAGTATTTT. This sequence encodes CASSVRGQSTDTQYF.

The CDR3 loop reads CASSSSFGGSSYEQYF. In DNA form, the CDR3 reads TGTGCCAGCAGCTCCTCGTTCGGCGGGAGCTCCTACGAGCAGTACTTC. The chain employs TRBV11-2 and TRBJ2-7, with 7 nucleotides matching TRBD2. CDR1 is SGHAT, CDR2 FQNNGV, per germline. CDR3 length: 16 amino acids. J lost 0 bases, V lost 4 bases, and 9 bases had no gene match.

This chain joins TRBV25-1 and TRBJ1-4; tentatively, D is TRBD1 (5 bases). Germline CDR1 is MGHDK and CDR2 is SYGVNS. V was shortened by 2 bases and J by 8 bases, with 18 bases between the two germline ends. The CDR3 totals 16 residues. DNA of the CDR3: TGTGCCAGCAGTGAAGCGCGAGGGGACCCAGGGGAAAAACTGTTTTTT. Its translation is CASSEARGDPGEKLFF.

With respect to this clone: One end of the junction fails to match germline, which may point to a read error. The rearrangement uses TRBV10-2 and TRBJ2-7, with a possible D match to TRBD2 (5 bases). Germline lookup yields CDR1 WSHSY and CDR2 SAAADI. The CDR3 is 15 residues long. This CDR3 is CASCDDGVISYEQYF. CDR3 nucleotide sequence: TGCGCCAGCTGTGACGACGGGGTAATCTCCTACGAGCAGTACTTC.

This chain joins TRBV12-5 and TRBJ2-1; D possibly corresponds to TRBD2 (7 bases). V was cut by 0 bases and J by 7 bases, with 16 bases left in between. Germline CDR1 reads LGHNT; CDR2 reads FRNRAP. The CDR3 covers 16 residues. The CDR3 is CASGLVLNEGGNEQFF. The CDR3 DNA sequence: TGTGCTAGTGGTTTGGTACTGAACGAGGGGGGGAATGAGCAGTTCTTC. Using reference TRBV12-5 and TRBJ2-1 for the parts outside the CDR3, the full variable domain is DARVTQTPRHKVTEMGQEVTMRCQPILGHNTVFWYRQTMMQGLELLAYFRNRAPLDDSGMPKDRFSAEMPDATLATLKIQPSEPRDSAVYFCASGLVLNEGGNEQFFGPGTRLTVL.

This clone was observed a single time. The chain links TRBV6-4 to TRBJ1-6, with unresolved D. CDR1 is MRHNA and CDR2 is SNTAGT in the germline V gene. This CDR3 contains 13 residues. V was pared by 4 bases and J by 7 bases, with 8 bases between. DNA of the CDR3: TGTGCCAGCAGTGGGGGTACAAATTCACCCCTCCACTTT. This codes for CASSGGTNSPLHF.